This T cell receptor (beta chain) is from a study of shared clonotypes between healthy human individuals. This CDR3 region has 12 residues. The J segment lost 5 bases and the V segment lost 8 bases, leaving 3 bases of the junction unmatched. Germline V gene sequence: CDR1 GTSNPN, CDR2 SVGIG (reference sequence). TCRdb's table, derived via immunoSEQ multiplex PCR, lists solely in-frame clones and lacks some. This table has 950,000 to 1,100,000 clones, roughly 70% appearing once. This receptor was taken from a man aged 18 to 30 in good health. The gene calls are TRBV30 and TRBJ1-6; 7 bases are shared with TRBD1. Sequencing used memory CD4+ T cells sorted from blood. Subset denoted: CD45RA-negative fraction. The CDR3 protein is CARQGDNSPLHF. The CDR3 nucleotides are TGTGCCCGACAGGGCGATAATTCACCCCTCCACTTT.